This entry lists 26 T cell receptor beta chains sequenced from one sample in a study of T cells in Graves' hyperthyroidism and ophthalmopathy. Amplification targeted TCR beta CDR3 regions from RNA transcripts. HTBI primers were used for first-round RT-PCR of the TCR CDR3. Using its own MiXCR run on the multiplex PCR reads, TCRdb lists one record per CDR3 protein. The sample lists around 520,000 distinct CDR3 sequences, around 15% occurring once. The sequenced sample consisted of blood. Receptors originate from a woman aged 40 to 55 with Graves' hyperthyroidism.

This clonotype was counted ten times or more. The chain carries TRBV3-1 and TRBJ1-6; no firm D call. This CDR3 has 12 amino acids. Trimming cost V 3 bases and J 8 bases, with 5 bases left between them. The germline V gene has CDR1 LGHDT and CDR2 YNNKEL (reference sequence). The CDR3 reads CASSHLDSPLHF. The CDR3 DNA sequence: TGTGCCAGCAGCCATCTGGATTCACCCCTCCACTTT.

The chain is built from TRBV10-3 and TRBJ2-1; D gene uncertain. This CDR3 spans 14 amino acids. Germline V gene sequence: CDR1 ENHRY, CDR2 SYGVKD. Deletions cut 6 bases from V and 6 bases from J, with 15 bases between. The CDR3 DNA sequence: TGTGCCATCAGCGCATCCGGGCCAACCAATGAGCAGTTCTTC. This gives the protein CAISASGPTNEQFF.

The chain combines TRBV3-1 with TRBJ2-4, with 7 bases aligning to TRBD1. Germline V CDR1 and CDR2: LGHDT, YNNKEL (reference sequence). V lost 1 base and J lost 16; bases outside the gene matches: 16. This CDR3 comprises 15 residues. The CDR3 reads CASSQASADRSGLYF. The DNA of the CDR3 is TGTGCCAGCAGCCAAGCCAGTGCGGACAGGTCGGGTTTATACTTC.

The rearrangement links TRBV4-2 to TRBJ2-1; 7 nucleotides line up with TRBD2. With V trimmed by 5 bases and J by 2 bases, 15 bases remained unmatched. The CDR3 has 18 residues. Germline loops: CDR1 LGHNA, CDR2 YNFKEQ. The CDR3 DNA reads as TGTGCCAGCAGCTCCGGGCTAGCGGCCTCTAGAACCTACAATGAGCAGTTCTTC. It yields the protein CASSSGLAASRTYNEQFF.

This clonotype was seen many times. The chain is built from TRBV28 and TRBJ2-1, with TRBD2 matching over 10 bases. The CDR3 runs 15 residues. The V and J ends lost 4 bases and 7 bases, in that order; junction bases with no gene match: 7. CDR1 is MDHEN, CDR2 SYDVKM, per germline. CDR3 amino acids: CASSSIAGGINEQFF. The CDR3 DNA reads as TGTGCCAGCAGTTCGATAGCGGGAGGTATTAATGAGCAGTTCTTC.

There are many counts of this clonotype. The chain joins TRBV9 to TRBJ1-1; D may be TRBD1 (5 bases). Trimming shortened V by 4 bases and J by 4 bases, and 20 bases separated the two germline ends. Germline CDR1 is SGDLS and CDR2 is YYNGEE. The CDR3 covers 16 residues. CDR3 sequence reads: CASSPPGPQGGTEAFF. The CDR3 coding sequence is TGTGCCAGCAGCCCACCGGGCCCCCAGGGTGGCACTGAAGCTTTCTTT. The whole variable domain, remainder taken from reference TRBV9 and TRBJ1-1, is DSGVTQTPKHLITATGQRVTLRCSPRSGDLSVYWYQQSLDQGLQFLIQYYNGEERAKGNILERFSAQQFPDLHSELNLSSLELGDSALYFCASSPPGPQGGTEAFFGQGTRLTVV.

This clonotype was counted many times. The chain is built from TRBV28 and TRBJ2-2; 8 bases are shared with TRBD1. Losses at the gene ends were 4 bases for V and 7 bases for J; bases not matched to a gene: 8. The CDR3 is 15 residues long. CDR1 and CDR2 from the germline V gene are MDHEN and SYDVKM. This chain's CDR3 is CASSSWTGKIGELFF. The CDR3 nucleotides read TGTGCCAGCAGTTCATGGACAGGGAAGATCGGGGAGCTGTTTTTT.

The chain joins TRBV5-1 to TRBJ2-5, with D unclear. The CDR3 length is 15 residues. Germline CDR1 is SGHRS and CDR2 is YFSETQ. V was shortened by 4 bases and J by 2 bases, with 15 bases between the two germline ends. The CDR3 loop is CASSVVTWSQETQYF. Here the CDR3 DNA reads TGCGCCAGCAGCGTCGTAACCTGGTCGCAAGAGACCCAGTACTTC.

Written as DNA, the CDR3 is TGTGCCAGCAGCCACTCAAACCGGGACAGAAACTACAATGAGCAGTTCTTC. This translates into CASSHSNRDRNYNEQFF. The genes are TRBV2 and TRBJ2-1; 7 nucleotides align to TRBD1. Germline V gene data show CDR1 as SNHLY and CDR2 as FYNNEI. This CDR3 spans 17 amino acids. The trim removed 6 bases at V and 3 bases at J, leaving 14 bases unmatched.

This clonotype was detected many times. The rearrangement joins TRBV6-1 to TRBJ2-7; 10 nucleotides align to TRBD2. V was clipped by 7 bases and J by 2 bases; unmatched bases: 8. Germline V lookup: CDR1 MNHNS, CDR2 SASEGT. The length of the CDR3 is 15 residues. CDR3 amino acids: CASTLGLAETYEQYF. As DNA, the CDR3 is TGTGCCAGCACCTTAGGACTAGCGGAAACCTACGAGCAGTACTTC.

The rearrangement joins TRBV4-1 to TRBJ2-7; D may match TRBD1 or TRBD2 (6 bases each). This CDR3 region has 16 residues. Trimming shortened V by 4 bases and J by 2 bases, and 18 bases separated the two germline ends. CDR1 is MGHRA and CDR2 is YSYEKL in the germline V gene. DNA of the CDR3: TGCGCCAGCAGCCTTATCGCAGGGGACTCCACCTACGAGCAGTACTTC. The encoded protein is CASSLIAGDSTYEQYF.

The sample holds many counts of this clonotype. The rearrangement uses TRBV24-1 and TRBJ2-5; 16 bases match TRBD2. The CDR3 runs 15 residues. V lost 12 bases and J lost 2; bases outside the gene matches: 5. The germline CDR1 and CDR2 sequences are KGHDR and SFDVKD. CDR3 coding DNA: TGTGCCTCCGGGGGACTAGCGGGAGGGCAAGAGACCCAGTACTTC. Translation gives CASGGLAGGQETQYF.

V is TRBV20-1 and J is TRBJ2-2; no firm D call. Germline CDR1 reads DFQATT; CDR2 reads SNEGSKA (reference sequence). Trimming left V 1 base short and J 0 bases short, with 9 bases between. The CDR3 covers 15 residues. The CDR3 is CSARGQFSNTGELFF. CDR3 DNA sequence: TGCAGTGCTAGAGGCCAGTTTTCGAACACCGGGGAGCTGTTTTTT.

This clonotype has just one count. Just one base apart from a much larger clone, this may be a read error. The CDR3 does not close with the conserved phenylalanine or tryptophan, likely indicating a read error. This chain connects TRBV12-3 or TRBV12-4 to TRBJ1-5; tentatively, D is TRBD1 (5 bases). The CDR3 totals 14 residues. Between the trimmed V and J ends, which lost 5 bases and 1 base, there was a span of 9 bases. DNA of the CDR3: TGTGCCAGCAGTGACAGTATCAGCAATCAGCCCCAGCATTCT. Its translation: CASSDSISNQPQHS.

This clonotype was seen many times. The chain has TRBV5-1 and TRBJ1-1, with no clear D. The germline gives CDR1 SGHRS, CDR2 YFSETQ. Trimming took 1 base from V and 0 from J, leaving 4 bases between them. The CDR3 consists of 13 residues. CDR3 DNA sequence: TGCGCCAGCAGCTTGATGGTGAACACTGAAGCTTTCTTT. It specifies CASSLMVNTEAFF.

This clonotype was counted only a few times. V usage is TRBV6-1 and J usage is TRBJ1-3; no clear D gene. Germline loops: CDR1 MNHNS, CDR2 SASEGT. The V end lost 7 bases, the J end lost 4 bases, and 11 bases lay between the germline ends. The CDR3 loop spans 13 amino acids. The CDR3 sequence is CASKETSGNTIYF. The DNA for the CDR3 is TGTGCCAGCAAAGAAACGTCCGGAAACACCATATATTTT.

This clonotype came up many times. The chain combines TRBV28 with TRBJ2-1; no clear D gene. Per the germline V gene, CDR1 is MDHEN and CDR2 is SYDVKM. The CDR3 is made up of 13 amino acids. The V end was cut by 5 bases, the J end by 10 bases, with 15 bases between. The chain's CDR3 is CASSPRAPREQFF. CDR3 coding DNA: TGTGCCAGCAGTCCCCGGGCCCCCCGGGAGCAGTTCTTC.

The V call is TRBV19, the J call TRBJ1-2, with 8 positions matching TRBD1. CDR1 and CDR2 (germline): LNHDA, SQIVND (reference sequence). Trimming took 9 bases from V and 4 from J; bases not matched to a gene: 16. This CDR3 has 16 residues. This CDR3 reads CASEPGTGPPSYGYTF. The CDR3 nucleotides are TGTGCCAGCGAGCCCGGGACAGGACCGCCCTCCTATGGCTACACCTTC.

The V call is TRBV5-1, the J call TRBJ2-1; D gene uncertain. CDR3 length equals 16 residues. The V and J ends lost 5 bases and 0 bases respectively, with 15 bases between them. Germline CDR1 is SGHRS and CDR2 is YFSETQ. As DNA, the CDR3 is TGCGCCAGCAGTTTGCAGAGTCCAAGCTCCTACAATGAGCAGTTCTTC. Translation: CASSLQSPSSYNEQFF.

In regard to this clonotype: This clone may be a read error of a much larger clone one base away. The genes are TRBV20-1 and TRBJ2-3; 8 bases are shared with TRBD2. V was clipped by 3 bases and J by 4 bases; unmatched bases: 3. Germline CDR1 is DFQATT and CDR2 is SNEGSKA (reference sequence). This CDR3 has 13 residues. The CDR3 nucleotides are TGCAGTGCTAGCGGGAGGGCCCCAGATACGCAGTATTTT. Translation: CSASGRAPDTQYF.

This clonotype has ten or more counts. This chain uses TRBV12-3 or TRBV12-4 with TRBJ2-7; D tentatively reads TRBD1 or TRBD2 (5 bases each). This CDR3 has 12 residues. The V and J ends lost 2 bases and 8 bases respectively, with 10 bases between them. The CDR3 reads CASSLRGVQQYF. CDR3 nucleotide sequence: TGTGCCAGCAGTTTAAGGGGAGTCCAGCAGTACTTC.

This clonotype was observed a handful of times. The chain has TRBV6-5 and TRBJ2-7; 7 bases are shared with TRBD2. This CDR3 has 17 amino acids. Trimming cost V 2 bases and J 5 bases; bases outside gene matches: 15. The germline V gene has CDR1 MNHEY and CDR2 SVGAGI. DNA of the CDR3: TGTGCCAGCAGTTACCGCGGGAGCGAGGGGATTAGTCACGAGCAGTACTTC. It yields the protein CASSYRGSEGISHEQYF.

In this sample, this clonotype turned up many times. V usage is TRBV5-1 and J usage is TRBJ2-3; the match to TRBD2 covers 11 bases. Per the germline V gene, CDR1 is SGHRS and CDR2 is YFSETQ. There are 16 residues in the CDR3. V lost 2 bases, J lost 2 bases, and 4 bases stayed unmatched. CDR3 sequence reads: CASSFGTSGNTDTQYF. The CDR3 DNA reads as TGCGCCAGCAGCTTCGGGACTAGCGGAAACACAGATACGCAGTATTTT. The full variable domain, in which reference TRBV5-1 and TRBJ2-3 provide the parts outside the CDR3, is KAGVTQTPRYLIKTRGQQVTLSCSPISGHRSVSWYQQTPGQGLQFLFEYFSETQRNKGNFPGRFSGRQFSNSRSEMNVSTLELGDSALYLCASSFGTSGNTDTQYFGPGTRLTVL.

This clonotype turned up a few times. The junction departs from germline at one end; a sequencing error may be responsible. The chain is built from TRBV4-1 and TRBJ2-1; 15 positions agree with TRBD2. The germline V gene encodes CDR1 MGHRA and CDR2 YSYEKL. The CDR3 has 18 residues. For the CDR3, the DNA is TGCGCCAGCAGTCGGACTAGCGGGAGGGCCGAGCCCTACAATGAGCAGTCCTTC. It encodes CASSRTSGRAEPYNEQSF.

The chain has TRBV5-8 and TRBJ2-6; D is uncertain. Germline CDR1 reads SGHTS; CDR2 reads YDEGEE. V lost 6 bases and J 0 bases, leaving 10 bases between the germline ends. This CDR3 has 15 amino acids. The CDR3 DNA sequence: TGTGCCAGCAACAACGGACCCTCTGGGGCCAACGTCCTGACTTTC. It translates to CASNNGPSGANVLTF.

This clonotype has just a few counts. The V gene is TRBV29-1, the J gene TRBJ2-7; tentative D call: TRBD1 (6 bases). The CDR3 has 12 residues. Germline V gene lookup returns CDR1 SQVTM and CDR2 ANQGSEA. Between the trimmed V and J ends, which lost 5 bases and 4 bases, there was a span of 12 bases. Here the CDR3 reads CSVNLQGYEQYF. Here the CDR3 DNA reads TGCAGCGTTAACCTCCAGGGGTACGAGCAGTACTTC.